One T cell receptor beta chain is described in this entry. Its specific antigen is unknown. No much larger clone exists at a distance of one base, and base qualities are not known. This specimen's time point label, per the study, means: baseline before oral tofacitinib. Lesional scalp punch biopsies and peripheral blood were obtained from alopecia areata patients. PBMCs were isolated by density centrifugation and stained for CD3, CD4 and CD8, after which CD4+ and CD8+ T cells were sorted on a FACSAria. The sample is drawn from a study of CD8+ T cells in alopecia areata (dated by TCRdb to between 2018 and 2020). About the investigation overall: The treated patients, all with moderate-to-severe alopecia areata, were enrolled in an open-label pilot trial of oral tofacitinib given at 5 to 10 mg twice daily. TCRbeta CDR3 regions were amplified by immunoSEQ multiplex PCR using 35 Vbeta forward and 13 Jbeta reverse primers. High-throughput TCRbeta sequencing was used to examine T cell clonal expansion in alopecia areata in both the C3H/HeJ mouse model and human patients. Scalp clonality was compared among normal scalp (n=4), patchy alopecia areata scalp (n=8), and alopecia totalis/universalis scalp (n=8). Patients received tofacitinib for 6 to 18 months and were then followed off drug for 6 months to check for delayed response and recurrence. On the human side, TCRbeta sequencing was run on scalp tissue and on sorted CD4+ and CD8+ peripheral blood T cells from healthy controls and from alopecia areata patients with either patchy or totalis/universalis disease. Tofacitinib-treated patients had biopsies at baseline and at 4 and 24 weeks of treatment, with a later scalp biopsy in several patients. RNA was obtained with the PAXgene miRNA kit for fixed scalp, the miRNeasy kit for PBMCs, and the RNeasy kit for mouse skin.

Libraries were built with the immunoSEQ multiplex PCR assay. To provide template for TCR sequencing, every sample had RNA extracted and reverse transcribed into cDNA. First-strand cDNA was synthesized using SuperScript III with a 2:1 mix of oligo-dT and random hexamers. A synthetic immune receptor repertoire was used to measure amplification bias, and any remaining bias was corrected computationally. The paper's processing steps were these. Raw reads were preprocessed to remove errors, and CDR3 was defined according to IMGT conventions as the region from the conserved cysteine to phenylalanine. To get clonality, Shannon entropy was normalized by log2 of the number of productive unique TCRs and the result was subtracted from 1. Whether each scalp clone was CD4 or CD8 was inferred by checking scalp TCRbeta sequences against the CD4 and CD8 repertoires from sorted blood. TCRdb mirrors the immuneACCESS table, restricted to in-frame sequences. Some clones are absent from its copies; in checked studies, under half trace to an unresolved V gene, and the reason for the others is unknown. Clone size and the V and J calls come from that table; the DNA yielded D and trimming. For this sample the table gives about 130,000 clones, of which 58% were detected only once. Together, the top ten hold under 5% of the sample.

The CDR3 spans 16 residues, from the cysteine through the phenylalanine. Only CDR3 DNA is held: 48 bases, read in frame from base 1. The CDR1 and CDR2 encoded by the germline V gene are MGHRA and YSYEKL. The germline V and J ends show losses of 2 bases and 1 base respectively, and no gene match explains 2 bases of the junction. What the research found in general, with its limitations: Compared with normal scalp, lesional scalp, particularly in alopecia totalis/universalis, had higher clonality and more expanded CD8+ clones, which suggests antigenic drive. Shared TCR sequences between patients were less evident than in mice, which may be partly attributable to HLA diversity in the patient population. Unlike mouse skin, where gammadelta T cells dominate, normal human skin contains resident alphabeta T cells that get sequenced too, which complicates analysis of the scalp TCR repertoire.

Sequences were derived from CD4+ T cells sorted from blood, sampled at week 0. The TCR sequence derives from a human donor with alopecia areata. This chain is built from TRBV4-1 and TRBJ2-2; the central 9 bases match TRBD1. Here the CDR3 is given as CASSQRGQGNTGELFF. The DNA sequence is given as TGCGCCAGCAGCCAAAGGGGACAGGGGAACACCGGGGAGCTGTTTTTT.